This is a list of T cell receptor beta chains from one sample in a study of Ad26.COV2.S vaccination and SARS-CoV-2 variants. TCRdb's table, derived via immunoSEQ multiplex PCR, lists solely in-frame clones and lacks some. Of 200,000 to 300,000 clones listed, 70% to 90% were seen once; the top ten hold roughly 10%. Sequences were derived from peripheral blood, sampled in a trial of Ad26.COV2.S vaccine versus placebo. Source of these receptors: a person between 18 and 59 years old who received the Ad26.COV2.S COVID-19 vaccine or a placebo. Both conserved end residues are part of each CDR3. A D gene is named only where the DNA matches it firmly. A clone size is listed for some rows: how often the clone was seen (once, few, many), or a class if it is expanded.

J gene | V gene | D gene | clone size | CDR3 DNA | CDR3 protein
TRBJ2-2 | TRBV6-5 | NA | NA | TGTGCCAGCTTTGGGGATTTTGGGACCGGGGAGCTGTTTTTT | CASFGDFGTGELFF
TRBJ2-1 | TRBV9 | NA | NA | TGTGCCAGCAGCGCCGAGGGGGTGGAGCAGTTCTTC | CASSAEGVEQFF
TRBJ2-5 | TRBV7-2 | TRBD1 | NA | TGTGCCAGCAGCGTGGGGACAGACCCTCAGGGGACCCAGTACTTC | CASSVGTDPQGTQYF
TRBJ2-3 | TRBV27 | NA | NA | TGTGCCAGCAGTTTCCGACCCAGGAGGGGTGATACGCAGTATTTT | CASSFRPRRGDTQYF
TRBJ2-1 | TRBV10-3 | NA | NA | TGTGCCATCAGTGAGTTCGTTGAGGGGGATGAGCAGTTCTTC | CAISEFVEGDEQFF
TRBJ1-2 | TRBV6-2/TRBV6-3 | NA | NA | TGTGCCAGCAGTTACGCTTCAGGGTCCGGGTATGGCTACACCTTC | CASSYASGSGYGYTF
TRBJ1-1 | TRBV28 | NA | NA | TGTGCCAGCAGTTTCCTCAGCACTGAAGCTTTCTTT | CASSFLSTEAFF
TRBJ2-7 | TRBV6-5 | TRBD1 | NA | TGTGCCAGCAGTTTAACAGGGGGCCCTCTTGGGTACGAGCAGTACTTC | CASSLTGGPLGYEQYF
TRBJ2-3 | TRBV29-1 | NA | NA | TGCAGCGTTTACAGCGATACGCAGTATTTT | CSVYSDTQYF
TRBJ2-1 | TRBV6-5 | NA | few | TGTGCCAGCAGTTCTAACAGGGCTTACTCCTACAATGAGCAGTTCTTC | CASSSNRAYSYNEQFF
TRBJ1-2 | TRBV7-2 | NA | NA | TGTGCCAGCAGCTTAGGTCGTAACTCTAACTATGGCTACACCTTC | CASSLGRNSNYGYTF
TRBJ2-7 | TRBV7-2 | TRBD2 | NA | TGTGCCAGCAGCGAGGGACTAGCGGACTTCTACGAGCAGTACTTC | CASSEGLADFYEQYF
TRBJ2-7 | TRBV7-9 | TRBD2 | NA | TGTGCCAGCAGCCCCGGGGGGGGCTACGAGCAGTACTTC | CASSPGGGYEQYF
TRBJ2-7 | TRBV7-2 | NA | once | TGTGCCAGCAGCTTTTTCAGCCGGTACGAGCAGTACTTC | CASSFFSRYEQYF
TRBJ2-7 | TRBV20-1 | NA | NA | TGCAGTGCTAGAGACCCTAACGAGCAGTACTTC | CSARDPNEQYF
TRBJ1-1 | TRBV5-4 | NA | NA | TGTGCCGGGGGTTTTGAATCGGTCGGGGCTTTCTTT | CAGGFESVGAFF
TRBJ1-4 | TRBV6-5 | NA | NA | TGTGCCAGCAGGGGAGACAGACCAACTAATGAAAAACTGTTTTTT | CASRGDRPTNEKLFF
TRBJ1-1 | TRBV5-4 | NA | NA | TGTGCCAGCAGCACGCTTTGGGGCCCCTGGGCTTTCTTT | CASSTLWGPWAFF
TRBJ2-1 | TRBV19 | NA | NA | TGTGCCAGTAGTATAGATCGCGGGGCTTACAATGAGCAGTTCTTC | CASSIDRGAYNEQFF
TRBJ1-2 | TRBV4-1 | NA | NA | TGCGCCAGCAGCCAAGATCCAGCTACTAACTATGGCTACACCTTC | CASSQDPATNYGYTF
TRBJ2-7 | TRBV3-1/TRBV3-2 | TRBD2 | NA | TGTGCCAGCAGCCTCGGCGGGGGGGTAAGAGAGCAGTACTTC | CASSLGGGVREQYF
TRBJ2-7 | TRBV2 | NA | NA | TGTGCCGGCCGTACTTTCGGATCCTACGAGCAGTACTTC | CAGRTFGSYEQYF
TRBJ2-1 | TRBV4-2 | NA | NA | TGTGCCAGCAGCCGCCTGGAGACTTACAATGAGCAGTTCTTC | CASSRLETYNEQFF
TRBJ1-1 | TRBV6-5 | TRBD1 | once | TGTGCCAGCAGTTACCCCGGACAGGGGGCGTCCACTGAAGCTTTCTTT | CASSYPGQGASTEAFF
TRBJ2-7 | TRBV9 | NA | NA | TGTGCCAGCAGCGTAGGTATGGAAGCCTACGAGCAGTACTTC | CASSVGMEAYEQYF
TRBJ2-2 | TRBV5-1 | TRBD2 | few | TGCGCCAGCAGCGTACTAGCGGGTAGCAGTATCGGGGAGCTGTTTTTT | CASSVLAGSSIGELFF
TRBJ2-1 | TRBV10-3 | TRBD2 | NA | TGTGCCATCAGAGGGACTAGCGGGACTATGAGCTCCTACAATGAGCAGTTCTTC | CAIRGTSGTMSSYNEQFF
TRBJ2-2 | TRBV19 | TRBD2 | NA | TGTGCCAGTAGTAATCCTAGCGGGGTTAACACCGGGGAGCTGTTTTTT | CASSNPSGVNTGELFF